This TCR beta chain was profiled in a study of T cell changes during pregnancy in multiple sclerosis. Profiled with immunoSEQ multiplex PCR; TCRdb holds only in-frame clones, not every one. The data show about 36,000 clones, approximately 92% seen once. This sequence originates from a female donor with multiple sclerosis, enrolled in a pregnancy study. The sample taken for sequencing was PBMCs (not recorded whether the cells were cultured).

The CDR3 protein is CASTPPPYSTEQFF. The CDR3, as DNA: TGTGCCAGCACACCACCCCCATATAGTACTGAGCAGTTCTTC. This chain joins TRBV7-9 and TRBJ2-1; D not certain. Germline V gene data show CDR1 as SEHNR and CDR2 as FQNEAQ (reference sequence). Trimming took 7 bases from V and 9 from J, leaving 19 bases between them. The length of the CDR3 is 14 residues. The whole variable domain, remainder taken from reference TRBV7-9 and TRBJ2-1, is DTGVSQNPRHKITKRGQNVTFRCDPISEHNRLYWYRQTLGQGPEFLTYFQNEAQLEKSRLLSDRFSAERPKGSFSTLEIQRTEQGDSAMYLCASTPPPYSTEQFFGPGTRLTVL.